The TCR beta chain under discussion was sequenced for a study of T-cell reconstitution after alpha-beta-depleted transplantation in children. This clonotype was counted at least ten times. The antigen remains undetermined. This CDR3 is 15 amino acids long. CDR1 is LGHDT, CDR2 YNNKEL, per germline (reference sequence). With 1 base removed from V and 7 bases from J, the gap between germline ends came to 14 bases. General study points: The authors attributed T-cell counts and diversity one year after transplant mostly to newly produced T cells.

TCRbeta library construction was performed incorporating unique molecular identifiers. Using its own MiXCR run on the PCR reads, TCRdb lists one record per CDR3 protein. Among around 200,000 distinct CDR3 sequences listed, around 9.9% were seen once. The clonotype originates from a child under two years old with acute myeloid leukemia, due to receive a stem cell transplant. V usage is TRBV3-1 and J usage is TRBJ1-3, with unresolved D. The specimen comprised PBMCs, sampled before TCRalphabeta/CD19-depleted stem cell transplant. CDR3 nucleotide sequence: TGTGCCAGCAGCCAAGGATGGAGCTCCACTAACACCATATATTTT. This encodes CASSQGWSSTNTIYF. The entire variable domain, with the rest obtained from reference TRBV3-1 and TRBJ1-3, is as follows: DTAVSQTPKYLVTQMGNDKSIKCEQNLGHDTMYWYKQDSKKFLKIMFSYNNKELIINETVPNRFSPKSPDKAHLNLHINSLELGDSAVYFCASSQGWSSTNTIYFGEGSWLTVV.